This TCR beta chain appears in the sequencing data of a study of blood T cell repertoires in COVID-19 (dated by TCRdb to 2020 to 2022). Study-wide context: Samples from collaborators originated in the United States, Italy and Spain and spanned both the acute and convalescent phases of COVID-19. The prospective study material was composed of cDNA or gDNA derived from T cells, B-cell-depleted T cells, or PBMCs. The dataset comprised deeply sampled blood TCRbeta repertoires from subjects exposed to, actively infected with, or recovered from COVID-19. The repertoires were released in a freely available public database meant as a resource for research on the immune response to SARS-CoV-2. The samples were drawn from the first 160 participants of the ongoing ImmuneRACE study and from some 1,300 subjects provided by 6 global collaborators. A de-identified subject ID, COVID-19 status, age in years and sex were almost always included in the sample metadata. Where available, HLA class I and class II types were taken from metadata supplied by the sample provider and were not determined by assay-based typing.

What the study reported, not specific to this receptor: Clinical and demographic metadata were provided uncurated, with the amount varying by source and participant.

TCRbeta CDR3 regions were amplified from genomic DNA using the immunoSEQ Assay, a bias-controlled multiplex PCR. The original pipeline was this. The number of nucleated cells in each sample was estimated by amplification of reference gene primers within the assay. Sequence reads were collapsed and filtered to measure the absolute abundance of every unique TCRbeta CDR3 rearrangement. Productive Simpson clonality was computed per sample as the square root of Simpson's diversity index over productive rearrangements. What TCRdb holds here is the immuneACCESS table cut down to in-frame rearrangements. Part of the clones is not present; checked against another copy, under half of the missing clones reflect an unresolved V gene, and the others are unexplained. The V and J calls and clone size were taken over from that table, and D and trimming were inferred from the DNA. In all, the sample holds 70,000 or so clones, and 80% to 90% of those were seen once. The ten largest clonotypes hold about 30% of the sample.

The collaborating institutions used their own protocols to collect whole blood in K2EDTA tubes. Collaborator samples were shipped for TCRbeta analysis as frozen whole blood, isolated PBMCs, or DNA extracted from either sample type. Details on this clone: It has no known antigen specificity. Base qualities are not recorded, but no much larger clone differs from it by a single base.

The germline V gene (reference sequence) supplies CDR1 LNHDA and CDR2 SQIVND. Relative to germline, V is 5 bases shorter and J is 1 base shorter, with 5 bases between their ends. From cysteine to phenylalanine, the CDR3 is 12 amino acids long. Of the read, only the CDR3 DNA is kept; its 36 bases are in frame from base 1. The rearrangement combines TRBV19 with TRBJ2-5, with no confidently assigned D gene. The receptor was derived from a woman of 80 years or more with active or convalescent COVID-19. Sequenced: peripheral blood. The CDR3 loop reads CASSRGQETQYF. The nucleotide sequence reads TGTGCCAGTAGTCGAGGCCAAGAGACCCAGTACTTC.